Listed below are T cell receptor beta chains from one sample, sequenced in a study of PD-L1 blockade in urothelial cancer. Generated by immunoSEQ multiplex PCR, the TCRdb table keeps only in-frame clones and is missing some. The sample records about 120,000 clones, roughly 90% being singletons. The sample consisted of PBMCs, taken around atezolizumab (anti-PD-L1) treatment. The receptors shown here come from a man aged 55 to 70 with urothelial cancer. The CDR3 runs from the conserved cysteine through the conserved F or W. D genes are given only for firm matches. The size entry is marked missing in some rows and otherwise reads once, few, many or a size class.

d_gene: .; abundance: .; j_gene: TRBJ1-3; v_gene: TRBV7-7; CDR3nt: TGTGCCAGCAGCCAGAATCAGGGAAACACCATATATTTT; CDR3aa: CASSQNQGNTIYF
d_gene: TRBD1; abundance: .; j_gene: TRBJ1-5; v_gene: TRBV19; CDR3nt: TGTGCCAGTCCAAGGATAGGGGGACAGGGTAGCAATCAGCCCCAGCATTTT; CDR3aa: CASPRIGGQGSNQPQHF
d_gene: TRBD1; abundance: once; j_gene: TRBJ1-1; v_gene: TRBV19; CDR3nt: TGTGCCAGTAGTATGGACAGGGACACTGAAGCTTTCTTT; CDR3aa: CASSMDRDTEAFF
d_gene: .; abundance: .; j_gene: TRBJ2-5; v_gene: TRBV18; CDR3nt: TGTGCCAGCTCTAGAAGGGGGCCCAGCGGGGAGACCCAGTACTTC; CDR3aa: CASSRRGPSGETQYF
d_gene: TRBD2; abundance: .; j_gene: TRBJ2-2; v_gene: TRBV5-5; CDR3nt: TGTGCCAGCAGCTTGGGGACTAGAGGCGCCGGGGAGCTGTTTTTT; CDR3aa: CASSLGTRGAGELFF
d_gene: .; abundance: .; j_gene: TRBJ2-1; v_gene: TRBV28; CDR3nt: TGTGCCAGCAGTTTGAACGGGGGACGTCGGTCCGAGCAGTTCTTC; CDR3aa: CASSLNGGRRSEQFF
d_gene: TRBD1; abundance: .; j_gene: TRBJ2-1; v_gene: TRBV10-3; CDR3nt: TGTGCCAGCGCCGGGACAGGGGGCCGCGGGGAGCAGTTCTTC; CDR3aa: CASAGTGGRGEQFF
d_gene: .; abundance: once; j_gene: TRBJ2-5; v_gene: TRBV6-1; CDR3nt: TGTGCCAGCAGTGAAGAATTCCGGGGGATCCGGGAGACCCAGTACTTC; CDR3aa: CASSEEFRGIRETQYF
d_gene: TRBD2; abundance: .; j_gene: TRBJ2-5; v_gene: TRBV5-1; CDR3nt: TGCGCCAGCAGCTTGTCCGCGGGAGTGGGAGAGACCCAGTACTTC; CDR3aa: CASSLSAGVGETQYF
d_gene: .; abundance: .; j_gene: TRBJ1-2; v_gene: TRBV7-2; CDR3nt: TGTGCCAGCAGCCCTGTGGGAGGAGGGTCAGTCAAGGGGTATGGCTACACCTTC; CDR3aa: CASSPVGGGSVKGYGYTF
d_gene: TRBD2; abundance: .; j_gene: TRBJ2-3; v_gene: TRBV19; CDR3nt: TGTGCCAGCGCTGAACTAGCGGGGGCCTCCACAGATACGCAGTATTTT; CDR3aa: CASAELAGASTDTQYF
d_gene: TRBD1; abundance: .; j_gene: TRBJ1-1; v_gene: TRBV11-1; CDR3nt: TGTGCCAGCAGCTCCCTCCCGGGACAGGGGGAGGACACTGAAGCTTTCTTT; CDR3aa: CASSSLPGQGEDTEAFF
d_gene: TRBD1; abundance: once; j_gene: TRBJ1-4; v_gene: TRBV18; CDR3nt: TGTGCCAGCTCACGTCGGGGGACAGTTGGCTTTGGAACTAATGAAAAACTGTTTTTT; CDR3aa: CASSRRGTVGFGTNEKLFF
d_gene: TRBD2; abundance: .; j_gene: TRBJ2-1; v_gene: TRBV27; CDR3nt: TGTGCCAGCAGCGCGACTAGCGGTTGGGGGAATGAGCAGTTCTTC; CDR3aa: CASSATSGWGNEQFF
d_gene: TRBD1; abundance: .; j_gene: TRBJ1-1; v_gene: TRBV28; CDR3nt: TGTGCCAGTTTCTATGGGACAGCCACTGAAGCTTTCTTT; CDR3aa: CASFYGTATEAFF
d_gene: .; abundance: .; j_gene: TRBJ2-3; v_gene: TRBV7-9; CDR3nt: TGTGCCAGCAGCTTACTGCGGATTAGCACAGATACGCAGTATTTT; CDR3aa: CASSLLRISTDTQYF
d_gene: TRBD1; abundance: .; j_gene: TRBJ2-2; v_gene: TRBV15; CDR3nt: TGTGCCACCAGCAGAGTAGAGGGACAGGGCACCGGGGAGCTGTTTTTT; CDR3aa: CATSRVEGQGTGELFF
d_gene: .; abundance: .; j_gene: TRBJ1-2; v_gene: TRBV9; CDR3nt: TGTGCCAGCAGCCCACCGGCGGGGAACTATGGCTACACCTTC; CDR3aa: CASSPPAGNYGYTF
d_gene: TRBD2; abundance: .; j_gene: TRBJ2-2; v_gene: TRBV10-2; CDR3nt: TGCGCCAGCAGGGACCTAGCGGACACCGGGGAGCTGTTTTTT; CDR3aa: CASRDLADTGELFF
d_gene: .; abundance: .; j_gene: TRBJ2-5; v_gene: TRBV7-2; CDR3nt: TGTGCCAGCAGCTTGGGTCTGACCGGGGGTGGGGAGACCCAGTACTTC; CDR3aa: CASSLGLTGGGETQYF
d_gene: .; abundance: .; j_gene: TRBJ2-7; v_gene: TRBV11-3; CDR3nt: TGTGCCAGCAGCTTAGATCTAAGTGCCGGCTACGAGCAGTACTTC; CDR3aa: CASSLDLSAGYEQYF
d_gene: TRBD2; abundance: once; j_gene: TRBJ2-3; v_gene: TRBV10-1; CDR3nt: TGCGCCAGCAGTATAAGCGGGAGGAGCACAGATACGCAGTATTTT; CDR3aa: CASSISGRSTDTQYF
d_gene: TRBD1; abundance: .; j_gene: TRBJ1-1; v_gene: TRBV9; CDR3nt: TGTGCCAGCAGCACCTTACAGGGGGCGAACACTGAAGCTTTCTTT; CDR3aa: CASSTLQGANTEAFF
d_gene: TRBD1; abundance: .; j_gene: TRBJ1-1; v_gene: TRBV7-8; CDR3nt: TGTGCCAGCAGCCCAAGGGACAGGTTATCGGGCACTGAAGCTTTCTTT; CDR3aa: CASSPRDRLSGTEAFF
d_gene: TRBD1; abundance: .; j_gene: TRBJ2-2; v_gene: TRBV4-1; CDR3nt: TGCGCCAGCAGCCAGGGACAGGGTCCCACCGGGGAGCTGTTTTTT; CDR3aa: CASSQGQGPTGELFF
d_gene: .; abundance: .; j_gene: TRBJ1-1; v_gene: TRBV28; CDR3nt: TGTGCCAGCACCGTCACAGTTTCGGCCACTGAAGCTTTCTTT; CDR3aa: CASTVTVSATEAFF